This T cell receptor (beta chain) was observed in a study of technical replicates of blood from a few donors. Here immunoSEQ multiplex PCR was the method, and the copy in TCRdb shows in-frame clones only, minus some. This table holds some 70,000 clones, 90% to 95% found once. Sequencing used PBMCs. The TCR comes from a human donor in good health. Some clones in this sample may be carry-over from other donors' samples.

CDR3 amino acids: CASSRPRTGDGGYTF. In nucleotides, the CDR3 is TGTGCCAGCAGTCGCCCCCGGACAGGGGACGGTGGCTACACCTTC. The gene calls are TRBV6-5 and TRBJ1-2; TRBD1 matches 9 bases. The CDR3 runs to 15 residues. CDR1 is MNHEY and CDR2 is SVGAGI in the germline V gene. The J segment lost 7 bases and the V segment lost 5 bases, leaving 11 bases of the junction unmatched.